This TCR beta chain was observed in a study of T cell responses to AZD1222 COVID-19 vaccine. Regarding the study as a whole: Unmutated variant regions are reportedly the target of nearly half of TCRs that are spike-specific. Clonal diversity was possibly underestimated, and white British individuals and females predominated among donors.

With respect to this clone: Its antigen remains unknown.

Assay used: immunoSEQ multiplex PCR; TCRdb lists only in-frame clones, some missing. The table records about 130,000 clones, 90% of them present only once. CDR1 LNHNV and CDR2 YYDKDF come from the germline V gene (reference sequence). The trim removed 8 bases at V and 2 bases at J, leaving 4 bases unmatched. The CDR3 covers 14 residues. This TCR came from an adult in good health. V is TRBV15 and J is TRBJ2-1, with 9 bases aligning to TRBD2. Sample: peripheral blood, taken on day 0 of AZD1222 vaccination. In nucleotides, the CDR3 is TGTGCCACCGGAGCGGGGGGTGCCTACAATGAGCAGTTCTTC. Translation: CATGAGGAYNEQFF.